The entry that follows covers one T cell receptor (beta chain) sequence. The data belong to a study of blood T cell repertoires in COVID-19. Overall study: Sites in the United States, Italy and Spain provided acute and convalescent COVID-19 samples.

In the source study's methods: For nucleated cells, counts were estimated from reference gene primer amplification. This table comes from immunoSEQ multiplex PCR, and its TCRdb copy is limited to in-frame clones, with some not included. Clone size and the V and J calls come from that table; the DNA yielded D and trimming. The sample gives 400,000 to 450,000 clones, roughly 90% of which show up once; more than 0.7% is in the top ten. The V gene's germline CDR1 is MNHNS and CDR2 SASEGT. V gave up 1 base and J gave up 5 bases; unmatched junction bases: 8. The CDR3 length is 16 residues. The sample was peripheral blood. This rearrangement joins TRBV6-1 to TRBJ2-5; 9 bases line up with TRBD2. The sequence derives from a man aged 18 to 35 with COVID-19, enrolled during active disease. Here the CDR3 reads CASSEGEGLAWETQYF. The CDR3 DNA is TGTGCCAGCAGTGAAGGGGAGGGACTAGCCTGGGAGACCCAGTACTTC.